This T cell receptor beta chain was identified during a study of cytomegalovirus exposure and HLA in healthy donors. CDR3 length equals 15 residues. Germline CDR1 SSHAT, CDR2 FNYEAQ (reference sequence). As concerns this clone: One end of the junction varies from germline; a read error may be responsible.

In the PCR, 60 Vbeta and 13 Jbeta primers were used. TCRdb's copy holds only in-frame clones and misses some; the assay was immunoSEQ multiplex PCR. The profile shows around 150,000 clones, 75% to 85% of them singletons. The chain joins TRBV7-7 to TRBJ2-1, with TRBD2 matching 11 bases. What was sequenced was PBMCs. The receptor was derived from a man aged 50 or older in good health and CMV-seropositive. The CDR3 region has the DNA TGTGCTAGCAGCTCGGGACTAGCGGCCTACAATGAGCAGTTCTTC. Encoded protein: CASSSGLAAYNEQFF.